These T cell receptor beta chains were read from a single sample in a study of response to subunit inactivated influenza vaccine. TCRdb recomputed calls from the RT-PCR reads with MiXCR, one row per CDR3 protein. The repertoire holds 860,000 or so distinct CDR3 sequences, 21% seen once, with roughly 10% in the top ten. The specimen comprised PBMCs from blood, sampled 5 days after vaccination. These receptors were obtained from a man between 45 and 60 years old who received an inactivated influenza vaccine. Each CDR3 is given with its conserved first and last residue. D genes are given only for firm matches. Not all rows give a size; the values are once, few, many and, for expanded clones, a class.

size | D | J | V | CDR3 | DNA
- | - | TRBJ2-2 | TRBV24-1 | CATSAAGRNTGELFF | TGTGCCACCAGTGCGGCAGGGAGGAACACCGGGGAGCTGTTTTTT
- | - | TRBJ2-3 | TRBV5-1 | CASSLEGGAGDTQYF | TGCGCCAGCAGCCTCGAGGGGGGGGCGGGGGATACGCAGTATTTT
- | TRBD1 | TRBJ2-5 | TRBV20-1 | CSASVTGVETQYF | TGCAGTGCGTCGGTGACAGGGGTGGAGACCCAGTACTTC
- | TRBD1 | TRBJ2-7 | TRBV14 | CASSRMTGGSYEQYF | TGTGCCAGCAGCCGCATGACAGGGGGCTCCTACGAGCAGTACTTC
many | - | TRBJ2-3 | TRBV4-2 | CASSQDPGASDTQYF | TGTGCCAGCAGCCAAGATCCGGGGGCGTCAGATACGCAGTATTTT
few | - | TRBJ2-7 | TRBV27 | CASSLEGTQGSEQYF | TGTGCCAGCAGTTTAGAGGGGACTCAAGGTAGCGAGCAGTACTTC
few | TRBD2 | TRBJ2-5 | TRBV30 | CAWSDYLTSGSKETQYF | TGTGCCTGGAGCGACTACCTGACTAGCGGGAGTAAAGAGACCCAGTACTTC
- | - | TRBJ2-5 | TRBV29-1 | CSARTDQETQYF | TGCAGCGCACGGACGGACCAAGAGACCCAGTACTTC
- | - | TRBJ1-5 | TRBV21-1 | CASSTGQGLGYLIFSNQPQHF | TGTGCCAGCAGCACAGGACAGGGTCTCGGTTACCTAATCTTTAGCAATCAGCCCCAGCATTTT
- | TRBD1 | TRBJ2-7 | TRBV20-1 | CSARETGLGEQYF | TGCAGTGCTAGGGAGACAGGGTTAGGGGAGCAGTACTTC
many | TRBD2 | TRBJ2-7 | TRBV6-5 | CASSRDYYEQYF | TGTGCCAGCAGCAGGGACTACTACGAGCAGTACTTC
- | - | TRBJ2-7 | TRBV3-1 | CASSQRTYRASYEQYF | TGTGCCAGCAGCCAGAGGACCTACCGAGCATCCTACGAGCAGTACTTC
few | TRBD2 | TRBJ2-5 | TRBV3-1 | CASSQRGGLEETQYF | TGTGCCAGCAGCCAACGGGGGGGCCTTGAAGAGACCCAGTACTTC
few | - | TRBJ2-3 | TRBV20-1 | CSAKDYTRTDTQYF | TGCAGTGCTAAAGACTACACGCGCACAGATACGCAGTATTTT
few | - | TRBJ2-1 | TRBV6-5 | CASSYGGLHNEQFF | TGTGCCAGCAGTTACGGGGGGCTTCACAATGAGCAGTTCTTC
few | - | TRBJ1-1 | TRBV7-8 | CASSHGGNTEAFF | TGTGCCAGCAGCCATGGTGGGAACACTGAAGCTTTCTTT
- | TRBD1 | TRBJ2-7 | TRBV6-2/TRBV6-3 | CASSYSFGFRDREHEQYF | TGTGCCAGCAGTTACTCGTTCGGGTTCCGGGACAGGGAACACGAGCAGTACTTC
few | TRBD1 | TRBJ2-7 | TRBV5-1 | CASQPLPAGGTGSFYEQYF | TGCGCCAGCCAGCCTCTACCTGCAGGGGGCACGGGATCCTTCTACGAGCAGTACTTC
- | - | TRBJ2-2 | TRBV24-1 | CATSRVPANTGELFF | TGTGCCACCAGTCGAGTTCCCGCGAACACCGGGGAGCTGTTTTTT
- | - | TRBJ2-2 | TRBV4-3 | CASSQGEGVLNTGELFF | TGCGCCAGCAGCCAAGGGGAGGGGGTTCTGAACACCGGGGAGCTGTTTTTT